These T cell receptor beta chains were read from a single sample in a study of regulatory T cells in long-lasting Graves disease. Each CDR3 protein gets one entry after TCRdb re-called the multiplex PCR reads with MiXCR. The sample contains roughly 610,000 distinct CDR3 sequences, under 20% of which appear only once. The sample was also reused in another study, on T cells in Graves' hyperthyroidism and ophthalmopathy.

Sequencing was performed on peripheral blood mononuclear cells (PBMCs), taken at new diagnosis, from a patient treated with antithyroid drugs. The origin of the receptors is a woman under 40 with Graves disease. CDR3s include the opening cysteine and the closing phenylalanine or tryptophan. The D gene is left open where the match is weak. Not every row has a clone size; where given, it reads once, few, many or a size class.

>TRBV20-1|many|TRBJ2-5|TRBD1
CSASPGTGQETQYF
TGCAGTGCTAGCCCCGGGACAGGTCAAGAGACCCAGTACTTC
>TRBV7-7|.|TRBJ1-4|.
CASSLSSTANEKLFF
TGTGCTAGCAGCTTATCTTCGACAGCTAATGAAAAACTGTTTTTT
>TRBV5-1|many|TRBJ2-1|TRBD2
CASSLDGTSIGGEQFF
TGCGCCAGCAGCTTGGACGGGACTAGCATTGGAGGTGAGCAGTTCTTC
>TRBV7-8|many|TRBJ2-5|.
CASSLVWGETQYF
TGTGCCAGCAGCTTAGTTTGGGGAGAGACCCAGTACTTC
>TRBV5-5|.|TRBJ1-2|.
CASSLMAEGYGYTF
TGTGCCAGCAGCTTGATGGCGGAAGGGTATGGCTACACCTTC
>TRBV30|many|TRBJ1-2|.
CAWSARGPGGYTF
TGTGCCTGGAGCGCAAGGGGCCCCGGTGGCTACACCTTC
>TRBV6-2/TRBV6-3|.|TRBJ1-1|.
CASSWAVNLGTEAFF
TGTGCCAGCAGTTGGGCAGTTAATTTGGGCACTGAAGCTTTCTTT
>TRBV5-1|few|TRBJ1-2|.
CASSHWKGLGGYTF
TGCGCCAGCAGCCATTGGAAAGGTCTTGGTGGCTACACCTTC
>TRBV27|many|TRBJ2-5|.
CASSLSGAAVSETQYF
TGTGCCAGCAGTTTATCGGGGGCCGCGGTTAGCGAGACCCAGTACTTC
>TRBV11-2|few|TRBJ2-1|TRBD2
CASSPGLTGGEQFF
TGTGCCAGCAGCCCGGGACTAACTGGGGGAGAGCAGTTCTTC
>TRBV19|.|TRBJ2-3|TRBD2
CASSGTKADTQYF
TGTGCCAGTAGTGGGACTAAGGCAGATACGCAGTATTTT
>TRBV28|once|TRBJ2-1|TRBD1
CASSPSGTGNNEQFF
TGTGCCAGCAGTCCCTCCGGGACAGGAAATAATGAGCAGTTCTTC
>TRBV7-9|.|TRBJ2-2|.
CASRPDLSTGEPFF
TGTGCCAGCAGACCTGACCTCTCCACCGGGGAGCCGTTTTTT
>TRBV24-1|many|TRBJ2-1|TRBD2
CATSAWGGDNNEQFF
TGTGCCACCAGTGCCTGGGGGGGAGACAACAATGAGCAGTTCTTC
>TRBV12-3/TRBV12-4|.|TRBJ2-2|.
CASSTLRPGRDSTGELFF
TGTGCCAGCAGTACACTACGACCAGGCAGGGATTCTACCGGGGAGCTGTTTTTT
>TRBV5-5|few|TRBJ2-7|TRBD1
CASSLTQTGEYEQYF
TGTGCCAGCAGCTTAACTCAGACAGGGGAGTACGAGCAGTACTTC
>TRBV2|many|TRBJ1-1|.
CASTRDVNTEAFF
TGTGCCAGCACTAGGGACGTGAACACTGAAGCTTTCTTT
>TRBV7-2|.|TRBJ2-1|.
CASSQSWSRSSYNEQFF
TGTGCCAGCAGCCAAAGCTGGTCTCGGTCTTCCTACAATGAGCAGTTCTTC
>TRBV28|many|TRBJ1-2|.
CASSLYARPNYGYTF
TGTGCCAGCAGTTTATACGCTCGCCCTAACTATGGCTACACCTTC
>TRBV20-1|few|TRBJ2-7|.
CSAREDKYEQYF
TGCAGTGCGCGCGAGGACAAATACGAGCAGTACTTC
>TRBV5-1|few|TRBJ2-3|TRBD2
CASSVGSLAGLSEGRTDTQYF
TGCGCCAGCAGCGTGGGCTCACTAGCGGGCCTATCTGAAGGTCGAACAGATACGCAGTATTTT
>TRBV7-9|.|TRBJ2-7|.
CASSQAVAGGKQYF
TGTGCCAGCAGCCAAGCAGTCGCCGGGGGCAAGCAGTACTTC
>TRBV9|.|TRBJ2-4|TRBD1
CASSEMTGEAKNIQYF
TGTGCCAGCAGCGAAATGACAGGGGAGGCCAAAAACATTCAGTACTTC
>TRBV7-8|.|TRBJ2-4|.
CASSPANPGRAVKNIQYF
TGTGCCAGCAGCCCCGCCAACCCGGGACGGGCAGTCAAAAACATTCAGTACTTC
>TRBV9|few|TRBJ2-5|.
CASSPQGGTQYF
TGTGCCAGCAGCCCTCAAGGGGGGACCCAGTACTTC
>TRBV2|few|TRBJ2-2|TRBD2
CASRRTRELAGRTGEPFF
TGTGCCAGCAGAAGAACCCGGGAGCTAGCGGGTCGTACCGGGGAGCCGTTTTTT
>TRBV29-1|few|TRBJ1-1|.
CSSRQGNTEAFF
TGCAGCTCCCGGCAGGGGAACACTGAAGCTTTCTTT
>TRBV12-3/TRBV12-4|many|TRBJ1-1|.
CASSSQENTEAFF
TGTGCCAGCAGCTCGCAGGAGAACACTGAAGCTTTCTTT
>TRBV2|.|TRBJ2-5|.
CASRDFGTQYF
TGTGCCAGTAGGGATTTTGGGACCCAGTACTTC
>TRBV7-9|.|TRBJ1-6|.
CASERAGRPNSPLHF
TGTGCCAGCGAGCGCGCGGGGAGGCCAAATTCACCCCTCCACTTT
>TRBV6-1|many|TRBJ1-1|.
CASSEVGNTEAFF
TGTGCCAGCAGTGAAGTGGGGAACACTGAAGCTTTCTTT
>TRBV6-2/TRBV6-3|few|TRBJ2-3|.
CASSESDPPQYF
TGTGCCAGCAGTGAAAGTGATCCTCCGCAGTATTTT
>TRBV27|.|TRBJ1-1|TRBD1
CASSSEGQANTEAFF
TGTGCCAGCAGTTCTGAAGGACAGGCGAACACTGAAGCTTTCTTT
>TRBV2|few|TRBJ2-1|TRBD2
CASSLAGGSYNEQLF
TGTGCCAGCAGTCTAGCGGGAGGTTCCTACAATGAGCAGCTCTTC
>TRBV7-9|many|TRBJ1-1|.
CASSLAWGNGAFF
TGTGCCAGCAGCTTGGCTTGGGGAAATGGAGCTTTCTTT
>TRBV2|many|TRBJ2-1|TRBD2
CASRPEREGYNEQFF
TGTGCCAGCAGGCCTGAACGGGAGGGTTACAATGAGCAGTTCTTC
>TRBV5-5|few|TRBJ2-2|.
CASSTLRDTITGELFF
TGTGCCAGCTCGACGCTCAGAGACACGATAACCGGGGAGCTGTTTTTT
>TRBV28|many|TRBJ1-2|.
CASSTPGPPSTYGYTF
TGTGCCAGCAGTACGCCGGGACCTCCTTCTACCTATGGCTACACCTTC
>TRBV28|few|TRBJ1-5|.
CASSLFGQVNQPQHF
TGTGCCAGCAGTTTATTCGGGCAGGTTAATCAGCCCCAGCATTTT
>TRBV5-6|few|TRBJ2-1|.
CASSLEGDEQFF
TGTGCCAGCAGCTTGGAAGGGGATGAGCAGTTCTTC
>TRBV7-2|many|TRBJ2-3|.
CASSPVAGYTDTQYF
TGTGCCAGCAGCCCCGTCGCAGGATACACAGATACGCAGTATTTT
>TRBV28|many|TRBJ2-1|.
CASSFGPYDEQFF
TGTGCCAGCAGTTTCGGCCCATACGATGAGCAGTTCTTC
>TRBV11-1|.|TRBJ2-5|TRBD2
CASSHTSGKEETQYF
TGTGCCAGCAGCCATACTAGCGGGAAAGAAGAGACCCAGTACTTC
>TRBV12-3/TRBV12-4|few|TRBJ1-1|.
CASKTSFDFTEVFF
TGTGCCAGCAAGACATCTTTTGATTTCACTGAAGTTTTCTTT
>TRBV20-1|many|TRBJ2-7|TRBD2
CSARDLRLADEQYF
TGCAGTGCTAGAGATCTGCGACTAGCCGACGAGCAGTACTTC
>TRBV19|.|TRBJ2-1|TRBD2
CASRPTSGLGNEQFF
TGTGCCAGTAGGCCGACTAGCGGATTAGGGAATGAGCAGTTCTTC
>TRBV28|.|TRBJ1-5|.
CASSFPRTGGINQPQHF
TGTGCCAGCAGTTTCCCCAGGACTGGGGGCATCAATCAGCCCCAGCATTTT
>TRBV6-2/TRBV6-3|once|TRBJ2-2|.
CASLLAWAASTGELFF
TGTGCCAGCCTACTTGCGTGGGCAGCCAGCACCGGGGAGCTGTTTTTT
>TRBV12-3/TRBV12-4|.|TRBJ2-1|.
CASSDPATNSYNEQFF
TGTGCCAGCAGTGACCCGGCGACGAACTCCTACAATGAGCAGTTCTTC
>TRBV28|many|TRBJ2-7|.
CASPPGGGTSSYEQYF
TGTGCCAGCCCCCCAGGTGGCGGAACAAGCTCCTACGAGCAGTACTTC
>TRBV19|.|TRBJ1-6|TRBD1
CASSIITGGNSPLHF
TGTGCCAGTAGTATCATCACAGGGGGGAATTCACCCCTCCACTTT
>TRBV27|many|TRBJ1-4|.
CARMGEKLFF
TGTGCCAGGATGGGGGAAAAACTGTTTTTT
>TRBV7-9|.|TRBJ2-7|TRBD1
CASSPTGQNYEQYF
TGTGCCAGCAGTCCAACGGGACAGAACTACGAGCAGTACTTC